The rows below give T cell receptor beta chains drawn from one sample of a study of cytomegalovirus exposure and HLA in healthy donors. Clones were sequenced by immunoSEQ multiplex PCR, and TCRdb holds only the in-frame ones, with some missing. This table has more than 150,000 clones, roughly 82% appearing once. Material for sequencing was PBMCs. The source is a man aged 35 to 55 in good health and CMV-seronegative. Each CDR3 is given with its conserved first and last residue. D genes are given only for firm matches. The listing skips clone size in some rows; elsewhere it reads once, few, many or a size class.

cdr3_aa: CASSYRGWF
cdr3_nt: TGCGCCAGCAGCTACCGGGGGTGGTTT
clone_size: -
v_call: TRBV5-1
j_call: TRBJ1-1
d_call: -

cdr3_aa: CASSPPGGSGAKNIQYF
cdr3_nt: TGTGCCAGCAGCCCGCCGGGGGGTAGTGGGGCCAAAAACATTCAGTACTTC
clone_size: -
v_call: TRBV28
j_call: TRBJ2-4
d_call: TRBD2

cdr3_aa: CSALTISEQYF
cdr3_nt: TGCAGTGCCCTAACCATCTCCGAGCAGTACTTC
clone_size: -
v_call: TRBV20-1
j_call: TRBJ2-7
d_call: -

cdr3_aa: CASSSQTTGGADTQYF
cdr3_nt: TGTGCCAGCAGCTCACAGACTACCGGGGGGGCAGATACGCAGTATTTT
clone_size: once
v_call: TRBV7-2
j_call: TRBJ2-3
d_call: TRBD2

cdr3_aa: CASSYRGNQPQHF
cdr3_nt: TGTGCCAGCAGTTACAGGGGTAATCAGCCCCAGCATTTT
clone_size: -
v_call: TRBV6-5
j_call: TRBJ1-5
d_call: -

cdr3_aa: CSGRQGMNTEAFF
cdr3_nt: TGCAGCGGACGACAGGGGATGAACACTGAAGCTTTCTTT
clone_size: -
v_call: TRBV29-1
j_call: TRBJ1-1
d_call: TRBD1

cdr3_aa: CASSLFGGYTF
cdr3_nt: TGTGCCAGCAGCTTGTTCGGTGGCTACACCTTC
clone_size: -
v_call: TRBV5-6
j_call: TRBJ1-2
d_call: -

cdr3_aa: CAWSPQGTGWEKLFF
cdr3_nt: TGTGCCTGGAGTCCACAAGGTACAGGGTGGGAAAAACTGTTTTTT
clone_size: -
v_call: TRBV30
j_call: TRBJ1-4
d_call: -

cdr3_aa: CASSYSGFNQPQHF
cdr3_nt: TGTGCCAGCAGTTACTCGGGCTTTAATCAGCCCCAGCATTTT
clone_size: -
v_call: TRBV6-5
j_call: TRBJ1-5
d_call: -

cdr3_aa: CASSEEGRTSGITDTQYF
cdr3_nt: TGTGCCAGCAGTGAAGAGGGTCGAACTAGCGGGATCACAGATACGCAGTATTTT
clone_size: once
v_call: TRBV2
j_call: TRBJ2-3
d_call: TRBD2

cdr3_aa: CASSHTPLGGRAPDTQYF
cdr3_nt: TGCGCCAGCAGTCACACCCCCTTGGGCGGGAGGGCCCCAGATACGCAGTATTTT
clone_size: once
v_call: TRBV23-1
j_call: TRBJ2-3
d_call: TRBD2

cdr3_aa: CASSEAGLAGSEQYF
cdr3_nt: TGTGCCAGCAGTGAAGCGGGTCTAGCGGGCTCCGAGCAGTACTTC
clone_size: once
v_call: TRBV2
j_call: TRBJ2-7
d_call: TRBD2

cdr3_aa: CASSSTYGYTF
cdr3_nt: TGTGCCAGCAGTTCTACCTATGGCTACACCTTC
clone_size: few
v_call: TRBV6-5
j_call: TRBJ1-2
d_call: -

cdr3_aa: CASSKYASGGALDTQYF
cdr3_nt: TGTGCCAGCAGCAAATACGCTAGCGGGGGTGCCCTAGATACGCAGTATTTT
clone_size: -
v_call: TRBV7-3
j_call: TRBJ2-3
d_call: TRBD2

cdr3_aa: CASSASGEQYF
cdr3_nt: TGTGCCAGCAGCGCCTCCGGCGAGCAGTACTTC
clone_size: -
v_call: TRBV5-8
j_call: TRBJ2-7
d_call: -

cdr3_aa: CASSRRGQTYEQYF
cdr3_nt: TGTGCCAGCAGCCGTAGGGGGCAGACCTACGAGCAGTACTTC
clone_size: -
v_call: TRBV28
j_call: TRBJ2-7
d_call: TRBD1

cdr3_aa: CASLLPRGGTTDTQYF
cdr3_nt: TGTGCCAGCCTACTCCCCCGCGGGGGGACCACAGATACGCAGTATTTT
clone_size: -
v_call: TRBV5-5
j_call: TRBJ2-3
d_call: TRBD2

cdr3_aa: CASSLAFQSGGVYEQYF
cdr3_nt: TGTGCCAGCAGCTTAGCGTTTCAGAGCGGGGGAGTCTACGAGCAGTACTTC
clone_size: few
v_call: TRBV7-2
j_call: TRBJ2-7
d_call: TRBD2

cdr3_aa: CASSLTGGDYGYTF
cdr3_nt: TGTGCCAGCTCACTTACAGGGGGGGACTATGGCTACACCTTC
clone_size: -
v_call: TRBV18
j_call: TRBJ1-2
d_call: TRBD1

cdr3_aa: CAWSVESGRGGYTF
cdr3_nt: TGTGCCTGGAGTGTAGAGTCGGGGAGGGGAGGCTACACCTTC
clone_size: -
v_call: TRBV30
j_call: TRBJ1-2
d_call: -

cdr3_aa: CAASGGSLYNEQFF
cdr3_nt: TGCGCCGCATCCGGCGGGAGCCTCTACAATGAGCAGTTCTTC
clone_size: -
v_call: TRBV5-1
j_call: TRBJ2-1
d_call: TRBD2

cdr3_aa: CASSLSRNNDYEQYF
cdr3_nt: TGTGCCAGCAGCCTTTCGAGGAACAACGACTACGAGCAGTACTTC
clone_size: -
v_call: TRBV11-3
j_call: TRBJ2-7
d_call: -

cdr3_aa: CASSFSVAKNIQYF
cdr3_nt: TGTGCCAGCAGCTTCAGCGTAGCCAAAAACATTCAGTACTTC
clone_size: -
v_call: TRBV7-9
j_call: TRBJ2-4
d_call: -

cdr3_aa: CASSPRRGETQYF
cdr3_nt: TGTGCCAGCAGCCCCCGCCGAGGAGAGACCCAGTACTTC
clone_size: once
v_call: TRBV7-3
j_call: TRBJ2-5
d_call: -

cdr3_aa: CAWSVDRVAGYTF
cdr3_nt: TGTGCCTGGAGTGTAGACAGGGTTGCTGGCTACACCTTC
clone_size: once
v_call: TRBV30
j_call: TRBJ1-2
d_call: TRBD1

cdr3_aa: CASSVLSGMGGYTF
cdr3_nt: TGTGCCAGCAGCGTATTATCGGGGATGGGTGGCTACACCTTC
clone_size: -
v_call: TRBV9
j_call: TRBJ1-2
d_call: -

cdr3_aa: CASSQVGQRFEQFF
cdr3_nt: TGTGCCAGCAGCCAGGTGGGACAACGGTTTGAGCAGTTCTTC
clone_size: few
v_call: TRBV4-2
j_call: TRBJ2-1
d_call: -

cdr3_aa: CASSSGTVALGGYTF
cdr3_nt: TGTGCCAGCAGCTCCGGGACAGTCGCCCTAGGAGGCTACACCTTC
clone_size: -
v_call: TRBV7-2
j_call: TRBJ1-2
d_call: TRBD1

cdr3_aa: CASSLFTFVADTQYF
cdr3_nt: TGTGCCAGCAGTTTATTTACATTCGTGGCCGATACGCAGTATTTT
clone_size: -
v_call: TRBV28
j_call: TRBJ2-3
d_call: -

cdr3_aa: CASSVAIIMGLAGTGELFF
cdr3_nt: TGTGCCAGCAGCGTAGCTATAATAATGGGTCTAGCGGGCACCGGGGAGCTGTTTTTT
clone_size: -
v_call: TRBV9
j_call: TRBJ2-2
d_call: TRBD2

cdr3_aa: CAWSVGGGVYEQYF
cdr3_nt: TGTGCCTGGAGTGTAGGGGGGGGCGTCTACGAGCAGTACTTC
clone_size: -
v_call: TRBV30
j_call: TRBJ2-7
d_call: -

cdr3_aa: CATKSQIPPYEQYF
cdr3_nt: TGTGCCACTAAGAGCCAAATTCCCCCCTACGAGCAGTACTTC
clone_size: -
v_call: TRBV19
j_call: TRBJ2-7
d_call: -